This TCR beta chain is from a study of blood T cell repertoires in COVID-19. Per the original data handling: Reference gene primer amplification yielded estimated nucleated cell counts. The repertoire was sequenced with immunoSEQ multiplex PCR; TCRdb's copy has only in-frame clones and lacks some. V, J and clone size reflect that table, while D and trimming were determined from the DNA. The repertoire holds about 210,000 clones, with 80% to 90% as singletons. V was cut by 0 bases and J by 3 bases, with 8 bases left in between. Germline loops: CDR1 KGHSH, CDR2 LQKENI. The CDR3 length is 15 residues. The receptor comes from a middle-aged man with active or convalescent COVID-19. V and J are TRBV18 and TRBJ2-2, with TRBD2 as a possible D gene (6 bases). The sequenced material came from peripheral blood. As DNA, the CDR3 is TGTGCCAGCTCACCACCTAGCGGATACACCGGGGAGCTGTTTTTT. The encoded protein is CASSPPSGYTGELFF.